This T cell receptor (beta chain) was obtained from a study of glioma-infiltrating T cells after dendritic cell vaccination. Study in general: Autologous tumor lysate was loaded overnight onto monocyte-derived dendritic cells grown seven days with IL-4 and GM-CSF.

Study-wide points: The cohort had few patients with full blood and tumor sets.

Selection required adequate fresh-frozen tumor tissue plus more than two years' survival data. CDR3 length equals 16 residues. Germline CDR1 and CDR2: SGHKS and YYEKEE (reference sequence). V was clipped by 1 base and J by 7 bases; unmatched bases: 9. The protocol was immunoSEQ multiplex PCR, while the TCRdb copy is restricted to in-frame clones and leaves out a portion. The sample consists of tens of thousands of clones, 90% of them appearing once. With respect to this clone: As yet, its antigen is unknown.

The rearrangement links TRBV5-5 to TRBJ2-7, with 12 positions matching TRBD2. The source is a human donor with glioblastoma. This sample comprised blood, obtained before dendritic cell vaccination. In nucleotides, the CDR3 is TGTGCCAGCAGCTTGAGGTCTAGCGGGGGGGCCCAGGAGCAGTACTTC. The encoded protein is CASSLRSSGGAQEQYF.